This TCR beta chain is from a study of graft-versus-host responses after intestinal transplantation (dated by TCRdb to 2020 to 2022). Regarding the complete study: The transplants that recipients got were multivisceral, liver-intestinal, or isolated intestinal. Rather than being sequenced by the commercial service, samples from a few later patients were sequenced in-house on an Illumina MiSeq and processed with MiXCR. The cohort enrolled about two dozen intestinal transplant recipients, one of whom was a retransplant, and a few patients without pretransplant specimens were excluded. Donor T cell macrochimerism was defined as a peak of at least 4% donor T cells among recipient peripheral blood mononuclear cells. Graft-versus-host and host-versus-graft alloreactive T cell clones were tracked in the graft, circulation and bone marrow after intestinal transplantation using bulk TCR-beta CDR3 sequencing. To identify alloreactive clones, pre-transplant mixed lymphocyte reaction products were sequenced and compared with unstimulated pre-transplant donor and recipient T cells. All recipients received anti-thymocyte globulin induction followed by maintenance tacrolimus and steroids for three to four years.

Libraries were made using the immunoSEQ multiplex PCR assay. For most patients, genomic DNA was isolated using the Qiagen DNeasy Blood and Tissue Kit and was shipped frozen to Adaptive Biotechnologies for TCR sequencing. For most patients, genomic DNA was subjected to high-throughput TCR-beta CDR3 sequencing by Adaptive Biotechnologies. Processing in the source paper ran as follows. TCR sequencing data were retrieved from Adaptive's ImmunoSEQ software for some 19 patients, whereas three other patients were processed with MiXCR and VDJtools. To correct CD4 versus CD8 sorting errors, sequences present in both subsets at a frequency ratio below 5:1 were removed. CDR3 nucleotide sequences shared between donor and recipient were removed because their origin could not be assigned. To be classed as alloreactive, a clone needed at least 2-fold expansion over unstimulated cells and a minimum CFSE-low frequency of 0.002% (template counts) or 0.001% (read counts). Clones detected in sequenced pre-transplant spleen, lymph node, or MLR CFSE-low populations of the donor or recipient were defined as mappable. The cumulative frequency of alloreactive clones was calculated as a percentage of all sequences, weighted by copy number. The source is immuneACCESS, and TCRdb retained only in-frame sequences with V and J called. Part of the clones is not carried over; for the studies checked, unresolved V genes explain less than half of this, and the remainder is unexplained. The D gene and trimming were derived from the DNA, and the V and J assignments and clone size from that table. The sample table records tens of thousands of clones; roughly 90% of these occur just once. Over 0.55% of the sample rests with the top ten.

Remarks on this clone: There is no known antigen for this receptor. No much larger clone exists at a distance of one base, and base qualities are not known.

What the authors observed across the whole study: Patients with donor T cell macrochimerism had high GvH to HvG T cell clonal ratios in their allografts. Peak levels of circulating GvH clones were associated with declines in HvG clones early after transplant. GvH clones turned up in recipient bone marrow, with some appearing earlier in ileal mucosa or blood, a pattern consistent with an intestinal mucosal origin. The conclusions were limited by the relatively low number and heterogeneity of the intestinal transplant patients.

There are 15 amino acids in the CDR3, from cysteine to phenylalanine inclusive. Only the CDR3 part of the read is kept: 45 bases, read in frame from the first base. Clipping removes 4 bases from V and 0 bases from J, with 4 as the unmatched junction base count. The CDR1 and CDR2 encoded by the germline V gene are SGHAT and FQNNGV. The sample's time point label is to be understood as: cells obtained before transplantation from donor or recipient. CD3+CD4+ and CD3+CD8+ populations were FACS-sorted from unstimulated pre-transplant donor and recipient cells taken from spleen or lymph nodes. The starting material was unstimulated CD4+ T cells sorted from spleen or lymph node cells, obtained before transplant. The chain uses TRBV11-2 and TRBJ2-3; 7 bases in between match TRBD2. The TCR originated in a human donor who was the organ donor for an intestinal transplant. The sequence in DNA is TGTGCCAGCAGCTGGGGTAGCGGGAGCACAGATACGCAGTATTTT. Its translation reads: CASSWGSGSTDTQYF.